Listed here is a single TCR beta chain. These data are taken from a study of T cell changes during pregnancy in multiple sclerosis. Sequencing used immunoSEQ multiplex PCR; TCRdb keeps in-frame clones, though not all of them. The sample includes some 63,000 clones, roughly 90% of them seen just once. The V gene's germline CDR1 is SNHLY and CDR2 FYNNEI. The CDR3 is 16 amino acids. J gave up 1 base and V 8 bases, and 12 bases lay outside the gene matches. The rearrangement joins TRBV2 to TRBJ2-5, with 8 bases matching TRBD2. This specimen was peripheral blood, taken before pregnancy. The origin of this receptor is a female donor with multiple sclerosis, enrolled in a pregnancy study. The CDR3 DNA reads TGTGCCAGCTCCCCCGGTGGCGGGGGGTTCCAAGAGACCCAGTACTTC. It translates to CASSPGGGGFQETQYF. Full variable domain (remainder filled in from reference TRBV2 and TRBJ2-5): EPEVTQTPSHQVTQMGQEVILRCVPISNHLYFYWYRQILGQKVEFLVSFYNNEISEKSEIFDDQFSVERPDGSNFTLKIRSTKLEDSAMYFCASSPGGGGFQETQYFGPGTRLLVL.